What follows are 19 T cell receptor beta chains derived from one specimen sequenced in a study of OX40 agonist ivuxolimab in advanced cancers. TCRdb keeps only in-frame clones here, not all; method: immunoSEQ multiplex PCR. The table has 84,000 or so clones, 94% seen once. The sequenced sample was CD4+ or CD8+ T cells sorted from blood, obtained in a trial of the OX40 agonist ivuxolimab. Receptors originate from an adult with an advanced solid tumor such as melanoma, head and neck, liver or kidney cancer.

The chain recombines TRBV7-9 with TRBJ2-7; 8 nucleotides align to TRBD1. CDR3 size: 15 residues. Germline V gene lookup returns CDR1 SEHNR and CDR2 FQNEAQ (reference sequence). V lost 1 base and J lost 6; bases outside the gene matches: 8. The CDR3 loop reads CASSLGQGAQVEQYF. The CDR3 DNA is TGTGCCAGCAGCTTAGGGCAGGGGGCGCAGGTCGAGCAGTACTTC.

The rearrangement links TRBV7-9 to TRBJ2-1; D is uncertain. V was shortened by 2 bases and J by 2 bases, with 16 bases between the two germline ends. Germline V gives CDR1 SEHNR, CDR2 FQNEAQ (reference sequence). The CDR3 loop spans 17 amino acids. As DNA, the CDR3 is TGTGCCAGCAGCTTACCGTTCGTCGGAGCCGCCTACAATGAGCAGTTCTTC. It is translated as CASSLPFVGAAYNEQFF.

In its sample, this clone was seen once. The J gene is TRBJ2-1, the V gene TRBV13; D uncertain. Germline CDR1 reads PRHDT; CDR2 reads FYEKMQ (reference sequence). There are 15 residues in the CDR3. V dropped 6 bases and J dropped 0 bases, with 12 bases sitting between them. CDR3 bases: TGTGCCAGCAGGCCTGATAAGAGCTCCTACAATGAGCAGTTCTTC. Its translation is CASRPDKSSYNEQFF.

This clone appeared once. The chain employs TRBV6-4 and TRBJ2-3; either TRBD1 or TRBD2 may fit D (5 bases each). The CDR3 is 15 amino acids. CDR1 is MRHNA, CDR2 SNTAGT, per germline. Deletions cut 2 bases from V and 8 bases from J, with 17 bases between. The CDR3 nucleotides are TGTGCCAGCAGTGACATTGGCGGGTCCCAGGGTACGCAGTATTTT. It translates to CASSDIGGSQGTQYF.

The V call is TRBV13, the J call TRBJ2-7; maybe TRBD2 (5 bases). CDR1 and CDR2 (germline): PRHDT, FYEKMQ (reference sequence). The CDR3 totals 15 residues. The ends were cut back, 5 bases at V and 3 bases at J, with 17 bases in the middle. CDR3 sequence reads: CASSLGRRTLYEQYF. In DNA, the CDR3 is TGTGCCAGCAGCCTTGGACGCAGGACTCTCTACGAGCAGTACTTC.

The chain is built from TRBV7-6 and TRBJ2-7; 9 positions agree with TRBD2. Germline V gene data show CDR1 as SGHVS and CDR2 as FNYEAQ. J was trimmed by 5 bases and V by 5 bases; bases with no gene match: 7. This CDR3 region has 14 residues. CDR3: CASSTYSGSDEQYF. Here the CDR3 DNA reads TGTGCCAGCAGCACATATAGCGGGAGTGACGAGCAGTACTTC.

The V gene is TRBV9, the J gene TRBJ2-5, with TRBD1 matching over 10 bases. The CDR3 loop spans 14 amino acids. Germline V gene data show CDR1 as SGDLS and CDR2 as YYNGEE. The trim removed 3 bases at V and 1 base at J, leaving 0 bases unmatched. The CDR3 reads CASSGQGAQETQYF. CDR3 coding DNA: TGTGCCAGCAGCGGACAGGGGGCCCAAGAGACCCAGTACTTC.

The CDR3 bases are TGTGCCAGCAGTGAACTAGGGGGGGCCTACGAGCAGTACTTC. It codes for CASSELGGAYEQYF. The chain is built from TRBV2 and TRBJ2-7; TRBD2 is a possible D gene (7 bases). The germline V gene encodes CDR1 SNHLY and CDR2 FYNNEI. Trimming left V 2 bases short and J 2 bases short, with 10 bases between. The CDR3 is 14 residues long.

The chain employs TRBV7-9 and TRBJ2-1; D might be TRBD1 or TRBD2, each matching 5 bases. The CDR3 has 15 amino acids. V lost 2 bases to trimming and J lost 5 bases, with 13 bases between them. Germline assignment: CDR1 SEHNR and CDR2 FQNEAQ (reference sequence). The CDR3 nucleotides read TGTGCCAGCAGCTTATCCTGGGACGGAAACAATGAGCAGTTCTTC. Its protein product is CASSLSWDGNNEQFF.

The chain combines TRBV6-1 with TRBJ2-4; D is possibly TRBD2 (5 bases). The CDR3 is 17 amino acids. Germline loops: CDR1 MNHNS, CDR2 SASEGT. V lost 0 bases and J 0 bases, leaving 12 bases between the germline ends. The CDR3 loop is CASSEAAETLAKNIQYF. The CDR3 bases are TGTGCCAGCAGTGAAGCAGCGGAAACTCTAGCCAAAAACATTCAGTACTTC.

The J gene is TRBJ2-1, the V gene TRBV15; 12 nucleotides agree with TRBD2. V shed 1 base and J 7 bases; nucleotides not matched to a gene: 5. Germline V gene lookup returns CDR1 LNHNV and CDR2 YYDKDF (reference sequence). CDR3 size: 16 residues. This CDR3 reads CATSRATSGRWNEQFF. In nucleotides, the CDR3 is TGTGCCACCAGCAGAGCCACTAGCGGGAGGTGGAATGAGCAGTTCTTC.

This chain connects TRBV4-3 to TRBJ2-6; perhaps TRBD2 as D (7 bases). The V gene lost 1 base and the J gene lost 0 bases, with 13 bases spanning the gap. The CDR3 consists of 18 residues. From germline, CDR1 is LGHNA and CDR2 YSLEER. The CDR3 sequence: CASSQVHRDYSGANVLTF. The CDR3 bases are TGCGCCAGCAGCCAAGTCCACAGGGACTACTCTGGGGCCAACGTCCTGACTTTC.

The V gene is TRBV27, the J gene TRBJ1-2; D is perhaps TRBD1 (5 bases). Looked up from germline, CDR1 is MNHEY and CDR2 is SMNVEV (reference sequence). This CDR3 contains 15 residues. With 5 bases removed from V and 3 bases from J, the gap between germline ends came to 16 bases. The CDR3 loop is CASSAAGTHYYGYTF. The DNA for the CDR3 is TGTGCCAGCAGTGCCGCCGGGACGCATTACTATGGCTACACCTTC.

J is TRBJ1-2 and V is TRBV29-1, with D unclear. The CDR3 contains 11 residues. Trimming pared 8 bases from V and 5 bases from J, leaving 12 bases between. Germline loops: CDR1 SQVTM, CDR2 ANQGSEA. The CDR3 here is CSIRPVYGYTF. As DNA, the CDR3 is TGCAGCATCCGACCGGTATATGGCTACACCTTC.

J is TRBJ2-3 and V is TRBV9, with 7 bases matching TRBD2. The germline CDR1 and CDR2 sequences are SGDLS and YYNGEE. The CDR3 totals 16 residues. Trimming took 0 bases from V and 2 from J; bases not matched to a gene: 6. The CDR3 spells CASSVVAGTTTDTQYF. The CDR3 region has the DNA TGTGCCAGCAGCGTAGTCGCCGGGACTACCACAGATACGCAGTATTTT.

This clone occurred once. The chain joins TRBV9 to TRBJ2-7, with D possibly TRBD2 on 5 matching bases. The CDR3 consists of 13 residues. Per the germline V gene, CDR1 is SGDLS and CDR2 is YYNGEE. The V and J ends lost 0 bases and 6 bases respectively, with 10 bases between them. The CDR3 nucleotides read TGTGCCAGCAGCGTAGGTGGGAGCGGCGAGCAGTACTTC. Translation: CASSVGGSGEQYF.

The V gene is TRBV15, the J gene TRBJ1-3, with TRBD1 as a possible D gene (6 bases). CDR1 is LNHNV, CDR2 YYDKDF, per germline (reference sequence). The CDR3 is 17 amino acids. Trimming stripped 1 base from V and 2 bases from J, with 15 bases between. CDR3 in DNA: TGTGCCACCAGCAGAGCGGCCAGGGGATCTCCTGGAAACACCATATATTTT. Protein: CATSRAARGSPGNTIYF.

Comments on this clone: Other DNA sequences in the same sample also yield this CDR3. V is TRBV5-6 and J is TRBJ1-1; D gene unclear. CDR1 and CDR2 (germline): SGHDT, YYEEEE. The V end lost 4 bases, the J end lost 4 bases, and 11 bases lay between the germline ends. The CDR3 spans 13 residues. The DNA of the CDR3 is TGTGCCAGCAGCCCTGGGTTGGGCACTGAAGCTTTCTTT. Protein: CASSPGLGTEAFF.

The rearrangement links TRBV28 to TRBJ2-5; D remains ambiguous. The DNA end is more similar to TRBJ2-7, so the J call may be wrong. This CDR3 region has 12 residues. CDR1 MDHEN and CDR2 SYDVKM come from the germline V gene. The DNA for the CDR3 is TGTGCCAGCAGTTTACTCCCCTACGAGCAGTACTTC. This gives the protein CASSLLPYEQYF.